A selection of T cell receptor beta chains follows, all from one sample in a study of blood T cell repertoires in COVID-19. Clones were read by immunoSEQ multiplex PCR, and TCRdb kept only the in-frame ones, dropping some. The sample holds 250,000 or so clones, 86% seen once. The specimen sequenced was peripheral blood. These receptors were taken from a man aged 25 to 40 with active or convalescent COVID-19. Each CDR3 is given with its conserved first and last residue. The D gene is left open where the match is weak. Expanded clones are given a class, and other clones once, few, many or no size at all.

J gene: TRBJ1-3
D gene: NA
clone size: NA
V gene: TRBV5-4
CDR3 protein: CASSSDRSSGNTIYF
CDR3 DNA: TGTGCCAGCAGTTCAGACAGGAGCTCTGGAAACACCATATATTTT

J gene: TRBJ1-2
D gene: TRBD1
clone size: NA
V gene: TRBV5-1
CDR3 protein: CASSFRGGDYGYTF
CDR3 DNA: TGCGCCAGCAGCTTCAGAGGGGGCGACTATGGCTACACCTTC

J gene: TRBJ2-5
D gene: NA
clone size: once
V gene: TRBV11-2
CDR3 protein: CASSLYYTRDQETQYF
CDR3 DNA: TGTGCCAGCAGCTTATATTACACGAGGGACCAAGAGACCCAGTACTTC

J gene: TRBJ1-1
D gene: NA
clone size: NA
V gene: TRBV5-8
CDR3 protein: CASSSGQSTEAFF
CDR3 DNA: TGTGCCAGCAGCAGCGGACAGAGCACTGAAGCTTTCTTT

J gene: TRBJ1-2
D gene: NA
clone size: NA
V gene: TRBV27
CDR3 protein: CASRAQANYGYTF
CDR3 DNA: TGTGCCAGCCGAGCACAGGCTAACTATGGCTACACCTTC

J gene: TRBJ2-1
D gene: TRBD1
clone size: NA
V gene: TRBV24-1
CDR3 protein: CATSDPGQGYEQFF
CDR3 DNA: TGTGCCACCAGTGACCCGGGACAGGGCTATGAGCAGTTCTTC

J gene: TRBJ2-1
D gene: NA
clone size: NA
V gene: TRBV12-3/TRBV12-4
CDR3 protein: CASSRTDNEQFF
CDR3 DNA: TGTGCCAGCAGCCGGACAGACAATGAGCAGTTCTTC

J gene: TRBJ2-5
D gene: TRBD1
clone size: NA
V gene: TRBV15
CDR3 protein: CATSFGQGQETQYF
CDR3 DNA: TGTGCCACCAGCTTCGGACAGGGGCAAGAGACCCAGTACTTC

J gene: TRBJ2-4
D gene: NA
clone size: NA
V gene: TRBV11-2
CDR3 protein: CASSFVGSGGLAKNIQYF
CDR3 DNA: TGTGCCAGCAGCTTCGTGGGGAGTGGGGGCTTAGCCAAAAACATTCAGTACTTC

J gene: TRBJ1-2
D gene: TRBD1
clone size: NA
V gene: TRBV29-1
CDR3 protein: CSVEGTGGSPFYGYTF
CDR3 DNA: TGCAGCGTTGAGGGGACAGGGGGTTCCCCCTTCTATGGCTACACCTTC

J gene: TRBJ1-4
D gene: NA
clone size: NA
V gene: TRBV5-6
CDR3 protein: CASSFPGMGEKLFF
CDR3 DNA: TGTGCCAGCAGCTTCCCAGGGATGGGCGAAAAACTGTTTTTT

J gene: TRBJ2-1
D gene: TRBD2
clone size: NA
V gene: TRBV7-8
CDR3 protein: CASSLLAGGLLTYNEQFF
CDR3 DNA: TGTGCCAGCAGCCTACTAGCGGGGGGCCTCCTTACCTACAATGAGCAGTTCTTC

J gene: TRBJ1-6
D gene: TRBD1
clone size: NA
V gene: TRBV4-1
CDR3 protein: CASSPAPGTGRGTNNSPLHF
CDR3 DNA: TGCGCCAGCAGCCCAGCCCCCGGGACAGGGAGAGGGACTAATAATTCACCCCTCCACTTT

J gene: TRBJ1-1
D gene: NA
clone size: NA
V gene: TRBV11-2
CDR3 protein: CASSLGRGNTEAFF
CDR3 DNA: TGTGCCAGCAGCCTAGGCAGGGGGAACACTGAAGCTTTCTTT

J gene: TRBJ1-1
D gene: NA
clone size: NA
V gene: TRBV9
CDR3 protein: CASSVGGVDTEAFF
CDR3 DNA: TGTGCCAGCAGCGTAGGGGGGGTCGACACTGAAGCTTTCTTT

J gene: TRBJ2-1
D gene: NA
clone size: NA
V gene: TRBV7-2
CDR3 protein: CASSFGLGYEQFF
CDR3 DNA: TGTGCCAGCAGCTTCGGACTGGGCTATGAGCAGTTCTTC

J gene: TRBJ1-1
D gene: NA
clone size: NA
V gene: TRBV19
CDR3 protein: CASSIRRMNTEAFF
CDR3 DNA: TGTGCCAGTAGTATAAGGCGGATGAACACTGAAGCTTTCTTT

J gene: TRBJ1-5
D gene: NA
clone size: NA
V gene: TRBV12-3/TRBV12-4
CDR3 protein: CASSFGVNQPQHF
CDR3 DNA: TGTGCCAGCAGTTTCGGGGTGAATCAGCCCCAGCATTTT

J gene: TRBJ2-5
D gene: TRBD1
clone size: once
V gene: TRBV7-8
CDR3 protein: CASSLTPGTENQETQYF
CDR3 DNA: TGTGCCAGCAGCTTGACTCCCGGGACAGAGAATCAAGAGACCCAGTACTTC

J gene: TRBJ2-3
D gene: TRBD1
clone size: once
V gene: TRBV27
CDR3 protein: CASRSAGTGWSDTQYF
CDR3 DNA: TGTGCCAGCAGATCGGCCGGGACAGGGTGGTCAGATACGCAGTATTTT

J gene: TRBJ2-7
D gene: TRBD1
clone size: few
V gene: TRBV7-8
CDR3 protein: CASTPRTGGYEQYF
CDR3 DNA: TGTGCCAGCACTCCTAGGACAGGGGGCTACGAGCAGTACTTC

J gene: TRBJ2-7
D gene: TRBD2
clone size: NA
V gene: TRBV7-2
CDR3 protein: CASSNLAGGPYEQYF
CDR3 DNA: TGTGCCAGCAGCAACCTAGCGGGGGGGCCCTACGAGCAGTACTTC

J gene: TRBJ2-4
D gene: NA
clone size: once
V gene: TRBV7-9
CDR3 protein: CASNKPGIGKNIQYF
CDR3 DNA: TGTGCCAGCAACAAACCAGGTATCGGCAAAAACATTCAGTACTTC

J gene: TRBJ2-5
D gene: TRBD2
clone size: NA
V gene: TRBV7-2
CDR3 protein: CASSKRSGGAGETQYF
CDR3 DNA: TGTGCCAGCAGCAAACGCTCCGGGGGGGCCGGGGAGACCCAGTACTTC

J gene: TRBJ2-7
D gene: NA
clone size: NA
V gene: TRBV5-4
CDR3 protein: CASSLVGSGSYEQYF
CDR3 DNA: TGTGCCAGCAGCTTGGTTGGGAGCGGCTCCTACGAGCAGTACTTC

J gene: TRBJ1-1
D gene: NA
clone size: NA
V gene: TRBV5-1
CDR3 protein: CASSTTPGVWTEAFF
CDR3 DNA: TGCGCCAGCAGCACCACTCCAGGGGTTTGGACTGAAGCTTTCTTT

J gene: TRBJ1-3
D gene: TRBD1
clone size: NA
V gene: TRBV2
CDR3 protein: CAGKQGSSGNTIYF
CDR3 DNA: TGTGCCGGTAAACAGGGGAGCTCTGGAAACACCATATATTTT

J gene: TRBJ2-3
D gene: TRBD2
clone size: NA
V gene: TRBV4-2
CDR3 protein: CASTASGGFDTQYF
CDR3 DNA: TGTGCCAGCACCGCCAGCGGGGGGTTTGATACGCAGTATTTT

J gene: TRBJ2-1
D gene: TRBD2
clone size: NA
V gene: TRBV11-2
CDR3 protein: CASSLLPGGAREQFF
CDR3 DNA: TGTGCCAGCAGCTTACTACCGGGGGGGGCGAGGGAGCAGTTCTTC

J gene: TRBJ1-1
D gene: NA
clone size: once
V gene: TRBV7-9
CDR3 protein: CASSLLGGDEAFF
CDR3 DNA: TGTGCCAGCAGCTTATTAGGCGGTGATGAAGCTTTCTTT

J gene: TRBJ2-7
D gene: TRBD2
clone size: NA
V gene: TRBV5-1
CDR3 protein: CASSSGLAENYEQYF
CDR3 DNA: TGCGCCAGCAGCTCCGGACTAGCCGAGAACTACGAGCAGTACTTC

J gene: TRBJ1-2
D gene: TRBD1
clone size: NA
V gene: TRBV3-1/TRBV3-2
CDR3 protein: CASSQATGEGGYTF
CDR3 DNA: TGTGCCAGCAGCCAAGCGACAGGGGAAGGAGGCTACACCTTC

J gene: TRBJ1-2
D gene: NA
clone size: NA
V gene: TRBV2
CDR3 protein: CASSADSQLLYGYTF
CDR3 DNA: TGTGCCAGCAGCGCGGACAGTCAGCTTCTCTATGGCTACACCTTC

J gene: TRBJ2-7
D gene: NA
clone size: NA
V gene: TRBV29-1
CDR3 protein: CSIEVERYEQYF
CDR3 DNA: TGCAGCATCGAGGTAGAACGCTACGAGCAGTACTTC

J gene: TRBJ1-3
D gene: TRBD1
clone size: NA
V gene: TRBV2
CDR3 protein: CASSGLQGAVDGNTIYF
CDR3 DNA: TGTGCCAGCAGTGGGCTACAGGGGGCAGTTGATGGAAACACCATATATTTT

J gene: TRBJ2-7
D gene: NA
clone size: NA
V gene: TRBV7-8
CDR3 protein: CASSLDSYSYEQYF
CDR3 DNA: TGTGCCAGCAGCTTAGACAGCTACTCCTACGAGCAGTACTTC

J gene: TRBJ1-6
D gene: NA
clone size: NA
V gene: TRBV4-2
CDR3 protein: CASSQALVRNSPLHF
CDR3 DNA: TGTGCCAGCAGCCAAGCCCTGGTTCGGAATTCACCCCTCCACTTT

J gene: TRBJ2-5
D gene: NA
clone size: NA
V gene: TRBV2
CDR3 protein: CASRIQGPETQYF
CDR3 DNA: TGTGCCAGCAGGATACAGGGACCGGAGACCCAGTACTTC

J gene: TRBJ1-2
D gene: NA
clone size: NA
V gene: TRBV18
CDR3 protein: CASSPPPPDGYTF
CDR3 DNA: TGTGCCAGCTCACCACCGCCCCCAGATGGCTACACCTTC

J gene: TRBJ1-1
D gene: NA
clone size: NA
V gene: TRBV19
CDR3 protein: CASSRDIEAFF
CDR3 DNA: TGTGCCAGTAGTCGGGACATTGAAGCTTTCTTT

J gene: TRBJ1-1
D gene: NA
clone size: NA
V gene: TRBV3-1/TRBV3-2
CDR3 protein: CASSQGNQGLGAFF
CDR3 DNA: TGTGCCAGCAGCCAAGGAAATCAGGGCCTGGGAGCTTTCTTT

J gene: TRBJ1-6
D gene: NA
clone size: NA
V gene: TRBV5-4
CDR3 protein: CASSLASGIDSPLHF
CDR3 DNA: TGTGCCAGCAGCTTGGCCTCGGGGATTGATTCACCCCTCCACTTT

J gene: TRBJ2-1
D gene: TRBD1
clone size: NA
V gene: TRBV5-1
CDR3 protein: CASSFGQGFKNEQFF
CDR3 DNA: TGCGCCAGCAGCTTCGGACAGGGGTTTAAGAATGAGCAGTTCTTC

J gene: TRBJ2-3
D gene: NA
clone size: NA
V gene: TRBV10-2
CDR3 protein: CASIGDSTDTQYF
CDR3 DNA: TGCGCCAGCATCGGGGATAGCACAGATACGCAGTATTTT

J gene: TRBJ1-1
D gene: TRBD1
clone size: NA
V gene: TRBV7-8
CDR3 protein: CASSSDRADEAFF
CDR3 DNA: TGTGCCAGCAGCTCGGACAGGGCGGATGAAGCTTTCTTT

J gene: TRBJ2-1
D gene: NA
clone size: NA
V gene: TRBV2
CDR3 protein: CASSYRVNNEQFF
CDR3 DNA: TGTGCCAGCAGTTACAGGGTCAACAATGAGCAGTTCTTC